The 30 T cell receptor beta chains below come from one sample, sequenced in a study of response to subunit inactivated influenza vaccine. TCRdb re-called the RT-PCR reads with MiXCR, one entry per CDR3 protein. Found here are about 190,000 distinct CDR3 sequences, approximately 15% of them singletons; the top ten hold roughly 24%. Material: CD8+ T cells sorted from PBMCs, obtained more than 4 days after vaccination. The source is a man in his fifties or sixties who received an inactivated influenza vaccine.

This clonotype was detected only a few times. The chain has TRBV11-2 and TRBJ2-1; 9 bases are shared with TRBD1. V dropped 2 bases and J dropped 3; count of bases not matched to a gene: 2. Germline V CDR1 and CDR2: SGHAT, FQNNGV. The CDR3 contains 15 residues. CDR3 region: CASSLRTGDYNEQFF. Written as DNA, the CDR3 is TGTGCCAGCAGCTTACGGACAGGGGACTACAATGAGCAGTTCTTC.

The chain employs TRBV6-1 and TRBJ2-1; the match to TRBD1 covers 9 bases. The germline V gene has CDR1 MNHNS and CDR2 SASEGT. Trimming took 8 bases from V and 13 from J; bases not matched to a gene: 6. The CDR3 has 11 residues. Here the CDR3 DNA reads TGTGCCAGCGGGGGGACAGGGTTACAGTTCTTC. It translates to CASGGTGLQFF.

The table lists this clonotype with a count of one. The rearrangement links TRBV12-2 to TRBJ1-2. TRBV12-2 is given as a pseudogene. The CDR3 has 16 residues. The CDR3 nucleotides are TGTGCAAGTCGCTCACGGAGGAGGGAGACTGAGGATGGCTACACCTTC. It encodes CASRSRRRETEDGYTF.

This clonotype showed up just a few times. The rearrangement joins TRBV28 to TRBJ1-2; maybe TRBD1 (6 bases). Germline CDR1 and CDR2: MDHEN and SYDVKM. This CDR3 spans 15 amino acids. With 1 base removed from V and 2 bases from J, the gap between germline ends came to 11 bases. The CDR3 bases are TGTGCCAGCAGTTTATATCAGGGGCAAAACTATGGCTACACCTTC. Protein sequence: CASSLYQGQNYGYTF.

This chain uses TRBV9 with TRBJ1-6; D is undetermined. This CDR3 is built from 15 residues. Trimming took off 0 bases at V and 14 bases at J, with 18 bases between the two ends. Germline values: CDR1 SGDLS, CDR2 YYNGEE. The CDR3 nucleotides read TGTGCCAGCAGCGTAGCTGATCAGGCTCCCTCCGCCCTCCACTTT. Encoded protein: CASSVADQAPSALHF.

This clonotype was picked up a small number of times. The chain combines TRBV10-3 with TRBJ2-7; D uncertain. The CDR3 spans 14 residues. V lost 4 bases to trimming and J lost 5 bases, with 15 bases between them. CDR1 is ENHRY and CDR2 is SYGVKD in the germline V gene. The CDR3 DNA follows: TGTGCCATCAGTGGCTGGGGTAGGGTCCACGAGCAGTACTTC. This codes for CAISGWGRVHEQYF.

The rearrangement uses TRBV7-2 and TRBJ1-6; D uncertain. V was cut by 1 base and J by 0 bases, with 10 bases left in between. Germline V CDR1 and CDR2: SGHTA, FQGNSA. The CDR3 is 17 residues long. CDR3 in amino acids: CASSLGQLSSYNSPLHF. CDR3 bases: TGTGCCAGCAGCTTAGGGCAGCTTAGCTCCTATAATTCACCCCTCCACTTT.

The chain is built from TRBV27 and TRBJ2-5, with 7 bases matching TRBD2. V trimming: 2 bases; J trimming: 4 bases; junction bases outside the gene matches: 10. Germline CDR1 MNHEY, CDR2 SMNVEV (reference sequence). The CDR3 spans 16 residues. The CDR3 region has the DNA TGTGCCAGCAGTTTAATAACGGGAGGCCCAGGAGAGACCCAGTACTTC. This sequence encodes CASSLITGGPGETQYF.

This clonotype has just a few counts. The gene calls are TRBV9 and TRBJ2-1; 12 nucleotides agree with TRBD2. The CDR3 consists of 16 residues. The germline gives CDR1 SGDLS, CDR2 YYNGEE. The ends lost 4 bases at V and 4 bases at J; junction bases unmatched: 6. The CDR3 loop reads CASSTLAGGNYNEQFF. In nucleotides, the CDR3 is TGTGCCAGCAGCACTCTAGCGGGAGGGAATTACAATGAGCAGTTCTTC.

Only a few counts were recorded for this clonotype. This chain links TRBV18 with TRBJ2-7; 13 nucleotides align to TRBD2. This CDR3 is built from 18 residues. V gave up 4 bases and J gave up 0 bases; unmatched junction bases: 9. Germline lookup yields CDR1 KGHSH and CDR2 LQKENI. CDR3 nucleotides: TGTGCCAGCTCACGAGGACTAGCGGGAGTTCCAATCTCCTACGAGCAGTACTTC. Translating it yields CASSRGLAGVPISYEQYF.

The chain has TRBV6-2 or TRBV6-3 and TRBJ2-5; possible D gene TRBD2, 7 bases. V was pared by 10 bases and J by 5 bases, with 20 bases between. Germline CDR1 MNHEY, CDR2 SVGEGT. There are 14 residues in the CDR3. CDR3 sequence (DNA): TGTGCCACCACCCCCAGCGGGACACTGGAGACCCAGTACTTC. This translates into CATTPSGTLETQYF.

This clonotype was seen more than once but under ten times. The chain uses TRBV6-1 and TRBJ2-2; 7 bases map to TRBD2. Per the germline V gene, CDR1 is MNHNS and CDR2 is SASEGT. The CDR3 runs 16 residues. J was trimmed by 3 bases and V by 6 bases; bases with no gene match: 10. CDR3 bases: TGTGCCAGCAGAACGAGGGAGGGCGGGTACACCGGGGAGCTGTTTTTT. Its protein is CASRTREGGYTGELFF.

This clonotype has only a few counts. This sequence joins TRBV2 and TRBJ2-3; no firm D call. V was trimmed by 10 bases and J by 5 bases, leaving 7 bases between them. Germline CDR1 SNHLY, CDR2 FYNNEI. This CDR3 spans 10 amino acids. CDR3 in amino acids: CAIEEDTQYF. Here the CDR3 DNA reads TGTGCCATCGAGGAAGATACGCAGTATTTT.

This chain links TRBV29-1 with TRBJ2-1; D perhaps matches TRBD1 (5 bases). The ends were cut back, 4 bases at V and 2 bases at J, with 12 bases in the middle. Germline V lookup: CDR1 SQVTM, CDR2 ANQGSEA. This CDR3 is 14 amino acids long. The CDR3 is CSVGGAGTYNEQFF. CDR3 in DNA: TGCAGCGTTGGGGGTGCAGGGACCTACAATGAGCAGTTCTTC.

The table lists this clonotype with a few counts. V gene TRBV7-2 combines with J gene TRBJ2-7; a weak D match, TRBD2 (6 bases). CDR3 length: 13 amino acids. Germline V gives CDR1 SGHTA, CDR2 FQGNSA. V was trimmed by 8 bases and J by 3 bases, leaving 14 bases between them. CDR3 protein: CASSRLGSYEQYF. In DNA, the CDR3 is TGTGCCAGCTCCCGTCTCGGGAGCTACGAGCAGTACTTC.

This sequence joins TRBV20-1 and TRBJ2-1; 7 bases match TRBD2. This CDR3 contains 12 residues. The V and J ends lost 3 bases and 11 bases, in that order; junction bases with no gene match: 7. Germline CDR1 and CDR2: DFQATT and SNEGSKA (reference sequence). The CDR3 nucleotides are TGCAGTGCTAGGCCCTTAGCGGGCCAGCAGTTCTTC. It codes for CSARPLAGQQFF.

This clonotype showed up just a few times. The chain couples TRBV18 to TRBJ2-7; TRBD1 aligns across 9 bases. This CDR3 comprises 13 residues. Germline V gene data show CDR1 as KGHSH and CDR2 as LQKENI. J was trimmed by 3 bases and V by 5 bases; bases with no gene match: 2. The CDR3 spells CASSGQGHYEQYF. The CDR3 nucleotides read TGTGCCAGCTCAGGACAGGGGCACTACGAGCAGTACTTC.

The V gene is TRBV15, the J gene TRBJ2-7, with D hard to call. This CDR3 is 15 amino acids long. Trimming left V 1 base short and J 6 bases short, with 16 bases between. Looked up from germline, CDR1 is LNHNV and CDR2 is YYDKDF (reference sequence). The chain's CDR3 is CATSRGGVGSVEQYF. CDR3 nucleotides: TGTGCCACCAGCAGAGGAGGAGTAGGATCGGTCGAGCAGTACTTC.

The V and J genes are TRBV12-3 or TRBV12-4 and TRBJ2-7, with D unclear. Deletions cut 5 bases from V and 5 bases from J, with 19 bases between. The CDR3 consists of 15 residues. The CDR3 DNA follows: TGTGCCAGCAGTATGTCCGGGCCGCAATTAAACGAGCAGTACTTC. Protein sequence: CASSMSGPQLNEQYF.

This clonotype was observed a handful of times. This chain uses TRBV7-6 with TRBJ2-7; D remains ambiguous. This CDR3 spans 15 amino acids. CDR1 and CDR2 (germline): SGHVS, FNYEAQ. With 1 base removed from V and 0 bases from J, the gap between germline ends came to 10 bases. The CDR3 sequence is CASSLGAALSYEQYF. The DNA for the CDR3 is TGTGCCAGCAGCTTAGGGGCAGCACTCTCCTACGAGCAGTACTTC.

The chain recombines TRBV11-2 with TRBJ2-7; weak D call: TRBD1 (5 bases). CDR1 SGHAT and CDR2 FQNNGV come from the germline V gene. This CDR3 region has 17 residues. With 0 bases removed from V and 0 bases from J, the gap between germline ends came to 15 bases. The CDR3: CASSLDRALLHSYEQYF. DNA for the CDR3: TGTGCCAGCAGCTTAGACAGGGCCTTATTACACTCCTACGAGCAGTACTTC.

This clonotype was detected many times. The CDR3: CASSLYGQETQYF. CDR3 nucleotides: TGTGCCAGCAGTTTATACGGCCAAGAGACCCAGTACTTC. The rearrangement joins TRBV12-3 or TRBV12-4 to TRBJ2-5; no reliable D call. The CDR3 covers 13 residues. Deletions cut 2 bases from V and 1 base from J, with 5 bases between.

The table lists this clonotype with a few counts. The gene calls are TRBV7-9 and TRBJ1-1; D may be TRBD1 (6 bases). Trimming took off 5 bases at V and 11 bases at J, with 18 bases between the two ends. Per the germline V gene, CDR1 is SEHNR and CDR2 is FQNEAQ (reference sequence). The CDR3 contains 13 residues. The CDR3 reads CASSPGTPFDAFF. The DNA for the CDR3 is TGTGCCAGCAGCCCCGGGACACCTTTTGATGCTTTCTTT.

The V and J genes are TRBV4-3 and TRBJ2-4, with D possibly matching TRBD1 (6 bases). V shed 0 bases and J shed 3 bases, with 9 bases lying between them. Germline assignment: CDR1 LGHNA and CDR2 YSLEER. The CDR3 is 15 residues long. CDR3 residues: CASSQDSRGKNIQYF. The CDR3 nucleotides read TGCGCCAGCAGCCAAGATTCCAGGGGCAAAAACATTCAGTACTTC.

This clonotype was seen at least ten times. The V call is TRBV4-1, the J call TRBJ2-7; TRBD2 aligns across 8 bases. Per germline, CDR1 MGHRA and CDR2 YSYEKL. J lost 4 bases, V lost 1 base, and 6 bases had no gene match. This CDR3 has 15 amino acids. In nucleotides, the CDR3 is TGCGCCAGCAGCCAAGTTTCGGGGGGGCTTTACGAGCAGTACTTC. It specifies CASSQVSGGLYEQYF.

The table lists this clonotype with many counts. The CDR3 is CSATSGTEAFF. In DNA, the CDR3 is TGCAGCGCCACCAGCGGGACTGAAGCTTTCTTT. This rearrangement joins TRBV29-1 to TRBJ1-1; D unclear. The CDR3 runs 11 residues. Germline V gives CDR1 SQVTM, CDR2 ANQGSEA. V was shortened by 7 bases and J by 5 bases, with 11 bases between the two germline ends.

This clonotype was detected only a few times. The J gene is TRBJ2-1, the V gene TRBV28; 7 nucleotides agree with TRBD2. The germline V gene has CDR1 MDHEN and CDR2 SYDVKM. Trimming cost V 6 bases and J 7 bases; bases outside gene matches: 9. The CDR3 consists of 14 residues. CDR3 DNA sequence: TGTGCCAGCAGCCTAGCGGCCACGACGAATGAGCAGTTCTTC. It is translated as CASSLAATTNEQFF.

This chain links TRBV7-9 with TRBJ2-2; D gene uncertain. Germline-derived CDR1 and CDR2 are SEHNR and FQNEAQ (reference sequence). The CDR3 consists of 16 residues. Between the trimmed V and J ends, which lost 1 base and 0 bases, there was a span of 9 bases. The CDR3 spells CASSLEPGTNTGELFF. The CDR3 nucleotides read TGTGCCAGCAGCTTAGAACCAGGCACGAACACCGGGGAGCTGTTTTTT. The full variable domain, its missing parts supplied by reference TRBV7-9 and TRBJ2-2, is DTGVSQNPRHKITKRGQNVTFRCDPISEHNRLYWYRQTLGQGPEFLTYFQNEAQLEKSRLLSDRFSAERPKGSFSTLEIQRTEQGDSAMYLCASSLEPGTNTGELFFGEGSRLTVL.

This chain connects TRBV29-1 to TRBJ1-2; D possibly corresponds to TRBD1 (6 bases). The CDR3 length is 12 residues. From germline, CDR1 is SQVTM and CDR2 ANQGSEA. V shed 3 bases and J shed 4 bases, with 9 bases lying between them. CDR3 nucleotides: TGCAGCGTTGACAGGGGCGGCTATGGCTACACCTTC. It encodes CSVDRGGYGYTF.

This chain joins TRBV28 and TRBJ2-2; D is possibly TRBD1 (5 bases). Germline loops: CDR1 MDHEN, CDR2 SYDVKM. This CDR3 comprises 13 residues. V lost 2 bases and J 8 bases, leaving 9 bases between the germline ends. This chain's CDR3 is CASSLQGLGELFF. Here the CDR3 DNA reads TGTGCCAGCAGTTTACAGGGTTTGGGGGAGCTGTTTTTT.